The 14 T cell receptor beta chains below all came from one sample that was sequenced in a study of cytomegalovirus exposure and HLA in healthy donors. Primers included in the PCR were 60 Vbeta and 13 Jbeta primers. TCRdb keeps only in-frame clones here, not all; method: immunoSEQ multiplex PCR. The data contain 150,000 or so clones, roughly 80% of them singletons. The sequenced sample consisted of PBMCs. These receptors came from a male donor in good health and CMV-seropositive.

This chain links TRBV5-1 with TRBJ2-5, with 9 bases identical to TRBD1. The germline V gene encodes CDR1 SGHRS and CDR2 YFSETQ. The CDR3 extends over 15 amino acids. V was pared by 0 bases and J by 4 bases, with 4 bases of the junction left unmatched. In DNA, the CDR3 is TGCGCCAGCAGCTTGGGACAGGGGGGAAGAGAGACCCAGTACTTC. Translating it yields CASSLGQGGRETQYF.

The chain links TRBV28 to TRBJ2-2, with TRBD2 matching 10 bases. The ends lost 4 bases at V and 4 bases at J; junction bases unmatched: 6. CDR1 is MDHEN, CDR2 SYDVKM, per germline. The CDR3 is made up of 16 amino acids. The CDR3 loop reads CASSSHGLAVTGELFF. DNA of the CDR3: TGTGCCAGCAGTTCGCACGGACTAGCGGTCACCGGGGAGCTGTTTTTT.

This clone was seen once. The chain has TRBV28 and TRBJ1-5; TRBD1 might be the D (5 bases). The CDR3 has 14 amino acids. Germline V gene data show CDR1 as MDHEN and CDR2 as SYDVKM. The germline V and J ends were trimmed by 5 bases and 6 bases, with 14 bases remaining between them. This CDR3 is CASSPNQGSQPQHF. The CDR3 DNA reads TGTGCCAGCAGTCCTAACCAGGGAAGTCAGCCCCAGCATTTT. Looking up the rest from reference TRBV28 and TRBJ1-5 gives the full variable domain: DVKVTQSSRYLVKRTGEKVFLECVQDMDHENMFWYRQDPGLGLRLIYFSYDVKMKEKGDIPEGYSVSREKKERFSLILESASTNQTSMYLCASSPNQGSQPQHFGDGTRLSIL.

The V and J genes are TRBV27 and TRBJ1-2; perhaps TRBD1 as D (6 bases). The V end was cut by 8 bases, the J end by 4 bases, with 14 bases between. Per the germline V gene, CDR1 is MNHEY and CDR2 is SMNVEV (reference sequence). This CDR3 has 13 amino acids. CDR3 sequence: CASLGAGSYGYTF. CDR3 nucleotide sequence: TGTGCCAGCCTGGGGGCAGGGAGCTATGGCTACACCTTC.

The chain is built from TRBV5-1 and TRBJ2-1, with TRBD2 matching over 8 bases. This CDR3 spans 14 amino acids. Germline-derived CDR1 and CDR2 are SGHRS and YFSETQ. The J segment lost 15 bases and the V segment lost 4 bases, leaving 15 bases of the junction unmatched. In DNA, the CDR3 is TGCGCCAGCAGCCCCCCCGAAAACAGCGGGAGCCCGTTCTTC. Translation: CASSPPENSGSPFF.

This chain links TRBV5-1 with TRBJ1-4; no clear D. Germline lookup yields CDR1 SGHRS and CDR2 YFSETQ. This CDR3 spans 18 amino acids. Trimming took off 0 bases at V and 3 bases at J, with 18 bases between the two ends. The CDR3 loop is CASSLDFGSQRANEKLFF. The DNA for the CDR3 is TGCGCCAGCAGCTTGGACTTCGGAAGCCAGAGGGCTAATGAAAAACTGTTTTTT. The full variable domain, with the rest looked up from reference TRBV5-1 and TRBJ1-4, is KAGVTQTPRYLIKTRGQQVTLSCSPISGHRSVSWYQQTPGQGLQFLFEYFSETQRNKGNFPGRFSGRQFSNSRSEMNVSTLELGDSALYLCASSLDFGSQRANEKLFFGSGTQLSVL.

About this clone: A junction boundary mismatches the germline segment, possibly from a read error. The rearrangement links TRBV2 to TRBJ1-1, with D unresolved. The CDR3 is made up of 12 amino acids. Germline loops: CDR1 SNHLY, CDR2 FYNNEI. In nucleotides, the CDR3 is TGTGCCAGCTCCCGAAAGGAGGGTAAGGCTTCCTTT. It yields the protein CASSRKEGKASF.

The gene calls are TRBV28 and TRBJ2-6; no firm D call. The ends were cut back, 5 bases at V and 0 bases at J, with 5 bases in the middle. The CDR3 length is 14 residues. Looked up from germline, CDR1 is MDHEN and CDR2 is SYDVKM. The CDR3 DNA reads as TGTGCCAGCAGTCCTTCCTCTGGGGCCAACGTCCTGACTTTC. Encoded protein: CASSPSSGANVLTF.

The count of this clone is one. This chain connects TRBV9 to TRBJ1-2; 7 positions agree with TRBD1. Germline CDR1 and CDR2: SGDLS and YYNGEE. V shed 3 bases and J 2 bases; nucleotides not matched to a gene: 7. The CDR3 loop spans 15 amino acids. CDR3 residues: CASSDPQGMNYGYTF. The DNA for the CDR3 is TGTGCCAGCAGCGACCCACAGGGGATGAACTATGGCTACACCTTC.

The V and J genes are TRBV6-5 and TRBJ2-3; D uncertain. V was clipped by 0 bases and J by 5 bases, with 9 bases between them. CDR3 size: 14 residues. Germline assignment: CDR1 MNHEY and CDR2 SVGAGI. DNA for the CDR3: TGTGCCAGCAGTTACTCAACTTCCGGAGATACGCAGTATTTT. Translation: CASSYSTSGDTQYF.

The J gene is TRBJ1-2, the V gene TRBV7-2; no reliable D call. Germline V lookup: CDR1 SGHTA, CDR2 FQGNSA. V was clipped by 3 bases and J by 0 bases, with 11 bases between them. This CDR3 has 15 residues. The CDR3 DNA reads TGTGCCAGCAGCTTTCGACAAATTCCTAACTATGGCTACACCTTC. It encodes CASSFRQIPNYGYTF.

This chain uses TRBV28 with TRBJ1-5; no firm D call. Trimming pared 7 bases from V and 3 bases from J, leaving 7 bases between. Germline V gene sequence: CDR1 MDHEN, CDR2 SYDVKM. The CDR3 covers 12 residues. The CDR3 DNA is TGTGCCAGCACCATCAACAATCAGCCCCAGCATTTT. Translation gives CASTINNQPQHF.

The chain employs TRBV15 and TRBJ2-1; the match to TRBD2 covers 12 bases. After removal of 1 base from V and 5 bases from J, the junction contained 12 bases not matched to a gene. CDR3 length equals 19 residues. Germline-derived CDR1 and CDR2 are LNHNV and YYDKDF (reference sequence). As DNA, the CDR3 is TGTGCCACCAGCAGAGGTGTAGGTCGCGGACTAGCGGGGAACAATGAGCAGTTCTTC. Its translation: CATSRGVGRGLAGNNEQFF.

The gene calls are TRBV11-2 and TRBJ2-7; TRBD2 matches 10 bases. J was trimmed by 0 bases and V by 5 bases; bases with no gene match: 4. Germline CDR1 reads SGHAT; CDR2 reads FQNNGV. The length of the CDR3 is 15 residues. The CDR3 region has the DNA TGTGCCAGCAGCATACTAGCGGGACCCTCCTACGAGCAGTACTTC. Its protein product is CASSILAGPSYEQYF.